The next 10 T cell receptor beta chains were all read from a single sample in a study of T cell responses to AZD1222 COVID-19 vaccine. The data were produced by immunoSEQ multiplex PCR, yet TCRdb's version contains in-frame clones alone and is incomplete. This sample has roughly 84,000 clones, with about 90% found just once. Sequencing was performed on peripheral blood, taken on day 0 of AZD1222 vaccination. These receptors were obtained from an adult in good health.

The chain recombines TRBV7-2 with TRBJ1-2; 7 positions match TRBD1. The V gene end was trimmed by 5 bases and the J gene end by 7 bases; junction bases not matched to a gene: 10. The CDR3 spans 14 residues. Germline CDR1 reads SGHTA; CDR2 reads FQGNSA. CDR3 region: CASSPPTGWSGYTF. DNA for the CDR3: TGTGCCAGCAGCCCTCCGACAGGGTGGAGTGGCTACACCTTC. Combining the CDR3 with reference TRBV7-2 and TRBJ1-2 gives the whole variable domain GAGVSQSPSNKVTEKGKDVELRCDPISGHTALYWYRQSLGQGLEFLIYFQGNSAPDKSGLPSDRFSAERTGGSVSTLTIQRTQQEDSAVYLCASSPPTGWSGYTFGSGTRLTVV.

V is TRBV29-1 and J is TRBJ2-7, with TRBD1 matching over 7 bases. CDR3 length equals 14 residues. The germline V gene encodes CDR1 SQVTM and CDR2 ANQGSEA. V shed 6 bases and J 0 bases; nucleotides not matched to a gene: 8. The CDR3 DNA follows: TGCAGCGTCAGGGTACAGGGGAGCTCCTACGAGCAGTACTTC. Translating it yields CSVRVQGSSYEQYF.

This clone was detected only a few times. Other DNA sequences from this sample encode an identical CDR3 as well. The chain recombines TRBV6-5 with TRBJ1-5; 7 nucleotides match TRBD1. The CDR3 contains 14 residues. Germline V gives CDR1 MNHEY, CDR2 SVGAGI. V lost 6 bases to trimming and J lost 5 bases; unmatched junction nucleotides: 7. The CDR3 reads CASSLGQADQPQHF. DNA for the CDR3: TGTGCCAGCAGCCTTGGACAGGCCGATCAGCCCCAGCATTTT.

The CDR3 DNA is TGTGCCAGCAGCTTAATTACGGGGAAGGGACAGCCCCAGCATTTT. Protein sequence: CASSLITGKGQPQHF. The gene calls are TRBV5-5 and TRBJ1-5, with D unclear. V gave up 2 bases and J gave up 7 bases, with 16 bases separating them. This CDR3 has 15 residues. Germline V gene lookup returns CDR1 SGHKS and CDR2 YYEKEE (reference sequence).

The chain combines TRBV19 with TRBJ1-2; no clear D gene. This CDR3 spans 13 amino acids. V lost 5 bases and J lost 7, with 14 bases in between. From germline, CDR1 is LNHDA and CDR2 SQIVND (reference sequence). The CDR3 nucleotides read TGTGCCAGTAGTGGCGACGGGCTGAGTGGCTACACCTTC. It specifies CASSGDGLSGYTF.

This rearrangement joins TRBV6-2 or TRBV6-3 to TRBJ2-1; 13 bases align to TRBD2. The V gene's germline CDR1 is MNHEY and CDR2 SVGEGT. CDR3 length: 14 amino acids. Germline trimming cut 5 bases from V and 15 bases from J; bases unmatched to any gene: 10. The CDR3 DNA reads TGTGCCAGCAGTAAGGGACTAGCGGGAACTGGTCGGTTCTTC. Translating gives CASSKGLAGTGRFF.

The chain is built from TRBV6-5 and TRBJ1-1; D is perhaps TRBD1 (6 bases). The V gene lost 2 bases and the J gene lost 4 bases, with 17 bases spanning the gap. The CDR3 contains 16 residues. Germline V gives CDR1 MNHEY, CDR2 SVGAGI. This CDR3 is CASSYPKAGEGTEAFF. CDR3 bases: TGTGCCAGCAGTTACCCTAAGGCAGGGGAAGGCACTGAAGCTTTCTTT.

This chain connects TRBV24-1 to TRBJ2-2; 7 bases fit TRBD1. Per the germline V gene, CDR1 is KGHDR and CDR2 is SFDVKD. With 5 bases clipped from V and 5 bases from J, the junction kept 7 bases outside the gene matches. This CDR3 is 15 amino acids long. This CDR3 is CATSAPGTDTGELFF. CDR3 sequence (DNA): TGTGCCACCAGTGCGCCCGGGACAGATACCGGGGAGCTGTTTTTT.

The rearrangement uses TRBV7-3 and TRBJ2-7, with D perhaps TRBD2 (6 bases). Between the trimmed V and J ends, which lost 2 bases and 7 bases, there was a span of 21 bases. The CDR3 loop spans 16 amino acids. The germline gives CDR1 SGHTA, CDR2 FQGTGA. Here the CDR3 reads CASSLGEVRGRGEQYF. The CDR3 DNA is TGTGCCAGCAGCTTAGGAGAGGTGCGGGGAAGGGGAGAGCAGTACTTC.

This chain links TRBV11-2 with TRBJ2-7; D is perhaps TRBD1 (6 bases). V gave up 0 bases and J gave up 0 bases, with 15 bases separating them. Germline V gene data show CDR1 as SGHAT and CDR2 as FQNNGV. The CDR3 is made up of 17 amino acids. CDR3 in DNA: TGTGCCAGCAGCTTAGACGAGCGGACAGCGAACTCCTACGAGCAGTACTTC. It is translated as CASSLDERTANSYEQYF.